The rows below give T cell receptor beta chains drawn from one sample of a study of somatic mutations in cytotoxic T cells in rheumatoid arthritis. The assay was immunoSEQ multiplex PCR, and TCRdb's table has in-frame clones only and misses some. The table has about 20,000 clones, about 86% seen once; the top ten hold about 20%. The specimen sequenced was CD8+ T cells sorted from blood. These receptors all stem from a woman aged 45-60 years in good health. Each CDR3 is given with its conserved first and last residue. The order of the fields is J gene, V gene, clone size, D gene, CDR3 protein, CDR3 DNA. The D gene is left open where the match is weak. Not every row has a clone size; where given, it reads once, few, many or a size class.

J: TRBJ2-7; V: TRBV27; size: .; D: .; CDR3: CASSFFPRRASYEQYF; DNA: TGTGCCAGCAGTTTTTTCCCCCGCAGGGCCTCCTACGAGCAGTACTTC
J: TRBJ1-1; V: TRBV4-1; size: .; D: .; CDR3: CASSPGTMNTEAFF; DNA: TGCGCCAGCAGCCCCGGGACAATGAACACTGAAGCTTTCTTT
J: TRBJ2-7; V: TRBV6-5; size: .; D: TRBD1; CDR3: CASSLGQDTYEQYF; DNA: TGTGCCAGCAGCTTAGGACAGGACACCTACGAGCAGTACTTC
J: TRBJ2-5; V: TRBV4-3; size: .; D: .; CDR3: CASSIQGVETQYF; DNA: TGCGCCAGCAGCATACAGGGTGTGGAGACCCAGTACTTC
J: TRBJ1-5; V: TRBV25-1; size: .; D: .; CDR3: CASSEYLSNQPQHF; DNA: TGTGCCAGCAGTGAATATCTGAGCAATCAGCCCCAGCATTTT
J: TRBJ2-1; V: TRBV11-2; size: .; D: TRBD2; CDR3: CASSLGGSGADEQFF; DNA: TGTGCCAGCAGCTTAGGGGGAAGCGGGGCTGATGAGCAGTTCTTC
J: TRBJ2-2; V: TRBV12-5; size: .; D: .; CDR3: CASGFGRGRSTGELFF; DNA: TGTGCTAGTGGTTTTGGGAGGGGGCGAAGCACCGGGGAGCTGTTTTTT
J: TRBJ1-1; V: TRBV19; size: few; D: .; CDR3: CASSSDRDTEAFF; DNA: TGTGCCAGTAGTAGTGATAGGGACACTGAAGCTTTCTTT
J: TRBJ1-1; V: TRBV7-2; size: .; D: .; CDR3: CASSRTISEAFF; DNA: TGTGCCAGCAGCCGTACTATCTCAGAAGCTTTCTTT
J: TRBJ1-6; V: TRBV21-1; size: .; D: .; CDR3: CASSRKKGLPSSYNSPLHF; DNA: TGTGCCAGCAGCCGAAAAAAGGGACTCCCGAGCTCCTATAATTCACCCCTCCACTTT
J: TRBJ2-3; V: TRBV4-2; size: .; D: TRBD2; CDR3: CASSQASGGGADTQYF; DNA: TGTGCCAGCAGCCAAGCCAGCGGGGGAGGGGCAGATACGCAGTATTTT
J: TRBJ1-2; V: TRBV13; size: .; D: .; CDR3: CASSPVPGYGYTF; DNA: TGTGCCAGCAGCCCCGTCCCAGGGTATGGCTACACCTTC
J: TRBJ1-2; V: TRBV27; size: .; D: .; CDR3: CASRIGGSNYGYTF; DNA: TGTGCCAGCCGAATCGGGGGCAGTAACTATGGCTACACCTTC
J: TRBJ1-5; V: TRBV4-1; size: .; D: .; CDR3: CASSQEAGFNQPQHF; DNA: TGCGCCAGCAGCCAAGAAGCGGGCTTCAATCAGCCCCAGCATTTT
J: TRBJ2-1; V: TRBV4-3; size: .; D: TRBD2; CDR3: CASSPLAGDSYNEQFF; DNA: TGCGCCAGCAGCCCACTAGCGGGGGACTCCTACAATGAGCAGTTCTTC
J: TRBJ1-5; V: TRBV28; size: .; D: .; CDR3: CASSSQPSNREYSNQPQHF; DNA: TGTGCCAGCAGTTCTCAACCATCCAACAGGGAATATAGCAATCAGCCCCAGCATTTT
J: TRBJ2-2; V: TRBV7-9; size: .; D: .; CDR3: CASSTTDLTGELFF; DNA: TGTGCCAGCAGCACGACAGACCTCACCGGGGAGCTGTTTTTT
J: TRBJ1-5; V: TRBV27; size: .; D: TRBD1; CDR3: CASSGQGEGWGNQPQHF; DNA: TGTGCCAGCAGTGGGCAGGGGGAAGGTTGGGGCAATCAGCCCCAGCATTTT
J: TRBJ2-1; V: TRBV5-4; size: .; D: .; CDR3: CASSLALWNEQFF; DNA: TGTGCCAGCAGCTTGGCCTTATGGAATGAGCAGTTCTTC
J: TRBJ1-5; V: TRBV5-1; size: .; D: .; CDR3: CASSLAKGLYGNQPQHF; DNA: TGCGCCAGCAGCTTGGCCAAGGGGCTCTACGGCAATCAGCCCCAGCATTTT
J: TRBJ1-1; V: TRBV7-6; size: .; D: TRBD1; CDR3: CASSSTTGGTEAFF; DNA: TGTGCCAGCAGCTCAACAACAGGGGGGACTGAAGCTTTCTTT
J: TRBJ2-3; V: TRBV4-2; size: .; D: TRBD2; CDR3: CASSQEGLAGADTQYF; DNA: TGTGCCAGCAGCCAAGAAGGACTAGCGGGTGCGGATACGCAGTATTTT
J: TRBJ1-5; V: TRBV6-5; size: .; D: .; CDR3: CASSYSSGPNQPQHF; DNA: TGTGCCAGCAGTTACTCTTCGGGGCCCAATCAGCCCCAGCATTTT
J: TRBJ2-5; V: TRBV10-1; size: .; D: .; CDR3: CASCCRVPAGTQYF; DNA: TGCGCCAGCTGCTGTCGGGTTCCTGCAGGGACCCAGTACTTC
J: TRBJ1-2; V: TRBV6-5; size: .; D: .; CDR3: CASSYGQYYGYTF; DNA: TGTGCCAGCAGTTACGGACAGTACTATGGCTACACCTTC
J: TRBJ1-6; V: TRBV4-2; size: .; D: TRBD1; CDR3: CASSQDRAGGSPLHF; DNA: TGTGCCAGCAGCCAAGATCGAGCAGGGGGTTCACCCCTCCACTTT
J: TRBJ2-2; V: TRBV7-2; size: .; D: .; CDR3: CASSPPRERGLLEGELFF; DNA: TGTGCCAGCAGCCCCCCCAGGGAGAGGGGCCTCCTGGAAGGGGAGCTGTTTTTT
J: TRBJ2-3; V: TRBV5-5; size: .; D: TRBD2; CDR3: CASSLAGGRSDTQYF; DNA: TGTGCCAGCAGCTTAGCGGGGGGGAGGTCAGATACGCAGTATTTT
J: TRBJ1-5; V: TRBV15; size: .; D: TRBD1; CDR3: CATSGQGVSPRPQHF; DNA: TGTGCCACCAGCGGGCAGGGGGTGTCCCCAAGGCCCCAGCATTTT
J: TRBJ1-5; V: TRBV7-2; size: few; D: .; CDR3: CASSPGGRNQPQHF; DNA: TGTGCCAGCAGCCCTGGGGGACGCAATCAGCCCCAGCATTTT
J: TRBJ1-3; V: TRBV29-1; size: once; D: .; CDR3: CSVDRQSGNTIYF; DNA: TGCAGCGTTGACCGACAGAGTGGAAACACCATATATTTT
J: TRBJ2-2; V: TRBV7-9; size: .; D: TRBD2; CDR3: CASRQGLAGDTGELFF; DNA: TGTGCCAGCAGACAGGGACTAGCGGGTGACACCGGGGAGCTGTTTTTT
J: TRBJ2-7; V: TRBV6-5; size: .; D: .; CDR3: CASSYSAGSSYEQYF; DNA: TGTGCCAGCAGTTACTCCGCGGGGAGCTCCTACGAGCAGTACTTC
J: TRBJ1-5; V: TRBV9; size: .; D: .; CDR3: CASSLGTERQPQHF; DNA: TGTGCCAGCAGCCTAGGGACCGAGAGGCAGCCCCAGCATTTT
J: TRBJ1-1; V: TRBV9; size: .; D: TRBD1; CDR3: CASSAQGANTEAFF; DNA: TGTGCCAGCAGCGCCCAGGGGGCAAACACTGAAGCTTTCTTT
J: TRBJ1-1; V: TRBV28; size: medium-sized; D: .; CDR3: CASSFSTKAFF; DNA: TGTGCCAGCAGTTTCTCAACAAAAGCTTTCTTT
J: TRBJ1-4; V: TRBV4-1; size: once; D: .; CDR3: CASSGDRPNEKLFF; DNA: TGCGCCAGCAGCGGAGACAGGCCGAATGAAAAACTGTTTTTT
J: TRBJ2-7; V: TRBV27; size: few; D: TRBD2; CDR3: CASSPGLATYEQYF; DNA: TGTGCCAGCAGTCCAGGACTAGCGACCTACGAGCAGTACTTC
J: TRBJ2-1; V: TRBV6-5; size: once; D: .; CDR3: CASTYGDIGSYNEQFF; DNA: TGTGCCAGCACTTACGGGGATATCGGCTCCTACAATGAGCAGTTCTTC
J: TRBJ1-5; V: TRBV10-3; size: few; D: .; CDR3: CAISITGPGGNQPQHF; DNA: TGTGCCATCAGTATAACGGGACCCGGAGGGAATCAGCCCCAGCATTTT
J: TRBJ1-1; V: TRBV6-1; size: .; D: .; CDR3: CALYDIRGTEAFF; DNA: TGTGCCCTATACGACATTCGGGGGACTGAAGCTTTCTTT
J: TRBJ1-2; V: TRBV7-6; size: once; D: .; CDR3: CASSSDMTAPYGYTF; DNA: TGTGCCAGCAGCTCTGATATGACAGCGCCCTATGGCTACACCTTC